This T cell receptor (beta chain) was found in a study of blood T cell repertoires in COVID-19. This clone was picked up one time. Authors' data handling: Amplified reference gene primers provided the basis for estimating nucleated cell counts. The method was immunoSEQ multiplex PCR; TCRdb's version includes in-frame clones alone and lacks a portion of them. Clone size and V and J calls were adopted from that table, with D and trimming inferred from the DNA. The sample gives more than 350,000 clones, approximately 91% of which show up once; approximately 1.5% is in the top ten. The CDR3 is 12 amino acids. The V gene lost 7 bases and the J gene lost 4 bases, with 11 bases spanning the gap. Germline assignment: CDR1 MNHEY and CDR2 SVGAGI.

Sequences were obtained from PBMCs or T cells enriched from blood (not recorded which). The source is a woman in her late teens or twenties who had been exposed to COVID-19. V gene TRBV6-5 combines with J gene TRBJ2-7; no definite D call. In DNA, the CDR3 is TGTGCCAGCACGGCAGGAAATTACGAGCAGTACTTC. The encoded protein is CASTAGNYEQYF.